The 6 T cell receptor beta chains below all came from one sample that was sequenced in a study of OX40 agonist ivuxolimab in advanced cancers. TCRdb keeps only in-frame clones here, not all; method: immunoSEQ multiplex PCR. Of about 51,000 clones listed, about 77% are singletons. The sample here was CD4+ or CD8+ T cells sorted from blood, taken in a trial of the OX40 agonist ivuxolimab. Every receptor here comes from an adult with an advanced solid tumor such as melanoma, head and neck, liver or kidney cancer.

The CDR3 coding sequence is TGTGCCAGCAGTTACTCGACTCGCTACGAGCAGTACTTC. Protein: CASSYSTRYEQYF. The genes are TRBV6-5 and TRBJ2-7; D is uncertain. Trimming took 0 bases from V and 3 from J, leaving 6 bases between them. The CDR3 contains 13 residues. Germline V lookup: CDR1 MNHEY, CDR2 SVGAGI.

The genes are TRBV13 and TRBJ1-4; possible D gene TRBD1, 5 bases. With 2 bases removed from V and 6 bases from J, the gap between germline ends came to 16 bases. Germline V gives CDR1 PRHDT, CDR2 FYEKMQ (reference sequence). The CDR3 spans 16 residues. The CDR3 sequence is CASSLKQGPHHEKLFF. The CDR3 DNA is TGTGCCAGCAGCTTAAAGCAGGGACCACACCATGAAAAACTGTTTTTT. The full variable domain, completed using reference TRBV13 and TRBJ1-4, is AAGVIQSPRHLIKEKRETATLKCYPIPRHDTVYWYQQGPGQDPQFLISFYEKMQSDKGSIPDRFSAQQFSDYHSELNMSSLELGDSALYFCASSLKQGPHHEKLFFGSGTQLSVL.

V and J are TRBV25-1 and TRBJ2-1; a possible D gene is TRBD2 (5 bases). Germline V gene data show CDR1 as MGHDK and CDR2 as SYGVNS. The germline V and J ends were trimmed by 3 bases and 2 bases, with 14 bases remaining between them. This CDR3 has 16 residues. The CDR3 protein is CASSDPRSGPYNEQFF. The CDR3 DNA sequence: TGTGCCAGCAGTGACCCCCGAAGCGGCCCCTACAATGAGCAGTTCTTC.

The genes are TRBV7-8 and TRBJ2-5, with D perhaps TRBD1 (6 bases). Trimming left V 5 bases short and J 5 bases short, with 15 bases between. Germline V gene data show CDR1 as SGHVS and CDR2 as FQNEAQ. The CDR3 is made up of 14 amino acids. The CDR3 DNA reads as TGTGCCAGCAGCCCAGGGGTGGGGCGGGAGACCCAGTACTTC. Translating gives CASSPGVGRETQYF.

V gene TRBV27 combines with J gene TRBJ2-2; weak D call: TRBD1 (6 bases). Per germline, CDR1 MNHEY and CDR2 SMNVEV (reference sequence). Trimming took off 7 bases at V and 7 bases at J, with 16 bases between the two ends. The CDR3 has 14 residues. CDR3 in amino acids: CASKKQGWIGELFF. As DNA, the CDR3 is TGTGCCAGCAAAAAACAGGGTTGGATCGGGGAGCTGTTTTTT.

CDR3 DNA sequence: TGTGCCAGTAGCCGGACAGGGGAGAACTATGGCTACACCTTC. Encoded protein: CASSRTGENYGYTF. The chain uses TRBV19 and TRBJ1-2; 9 nucleotides align to TRBD1. Germline-derived CDR1 and CDR2 are LNHDA and SQIVND (reference sequence). The CDR3 length is 14 residues. Trimming took 6 bases from V and 2 from J; bases not matched to a gene: 4. The full variable domain, with the rest looked up from reference TRBV19 and TRBJ1-2, is DGGITQSPKYLFRKEGQNVTLSCEQNLNHDAMYWYRQDPGQGLRLIYYSQIVNDFQKGDIAEGYSVSREKKESFPLTVTSAQKNPTAFYLCASSRTGENYGYTFGSGTRLTVV.